This T cell receptor beta chain emerged from a study of beta chain features in type 1 diabetes. Study-wide results and caveats: Among patients with Type 1 diabetes, TCRB CDR3s were moderately but significantly shorter in every one of the four CD4+ subsets.

Sequencing targeted expressed TCRB transcripts, as all isolated RNA had been reverse transcribed. Measured with immunoSEQ multiplex PCR; TCRdb has only the in-frame clones, and not every one. This repertoire shows around 650,000 clones, roughly 12% found once; its top ten account for more than 0.095%. As regards this clone: Antigen unknown.

J gave up 10 bases and V 6 bases, and 12 bases lay outside the gene matches. This CDR3 contains 15 residues. The germline CDR1 and CDR2 sequences are LGHNA and YNFKEQ. The rearrangement uses TRBV4-2 and TRBJ1-6; 7 bases align to TRBD1. Material: naive CD4+ T cells from blood. The sequence derives from a man aged 25 to 40 with type 1 diabetes. CDR3 nucleotides: TGTGCCAGCAGGGCACAAGACAGGGCTTCGTCACCCCTCCACTTT. Translating it yields CASRAQDRASSPLHF.